A selection of T cell receptor beta chains follows, all from one sample in a study of human T cells and chemical hapten exposure. TCRdb processed the RACE reads anew with MiXCR; each CDR3 protein has one entry. The table has approximately 80,000 distinct CDR3 sequences, about 9.4% seen once. The sequencing here drew on whole blood, taken in connection with sensitization to the hapten diphenylcyclopropenone (DPC). These receptor sequences come from a woman aged 25 to 39 with alopecia areata. Some clones in this sample may be carry-over from other donors' samples. Both conserved end residues are part of each CDR3. The order of the fields is J gene, D gene, clone size, V gene, CDR3 protein, CDR3 DNA. A D gene is named only where the DNA matches it firmly. Clone size is not always given. Where it is, it says once, few, many or a class for expanded clones.

TRBJ2-2	-	many	TRBV6-2/TRBV6-3	CASSYPPGTRGAGELFF	TGTGCCAGCAGTTACCCGCCCGGGACCCGCGGGGCCGGGGAGCTGTTTTTT
TRBJ2-2	-	many	TRBV7-2	CASSPRGPPGFALTGELFF	TGTGCCAGCAGCCCTCGGGGGCCTCCAGGCTTCGCTTTGACCGGGGAGCTGTTTTTT
TRBJ2-3	-	few	TRBV20-1	CSGDPTAPRTDTQYF	TGCAGTGGGGACCCAACAGCCCCCCGCACAGATACGCAGTATTTT
TRBJ2-3	TRBD2	many	TRBV6-5	CASSYQAGVADTQYF	TGTGCCAGCAGTTATCAGGCGGGGGTGGCAGATACGCAGTATTTT
TRBJ1-5	TRBD1	many	TRBV2	CASGTGSPNQPQHF	TGTGCCAGTGGGACAGGGTCCCCCAATCAGCCCCAGCATTTT
TRBJ2-1	TRBD2	-	TRBV7-9	CASSLDVGLAGNHEQFF	TGTGCCAGCAGCTTAGACGTCGGACTAGCGGGAAACCATGAGCAGTTCTTC
TRBJ1-6	TRBD1	many	TRBV6-5	CASSTQKTGGKSPLHF	TGTGCCAGCAGTACCCAAAAGACAGGGGGCAAATCACCCCTCCACTTT
TRBJ1-1	TRBD1	-	TRBV28	CASSPGQDLGEAFF	TGTGCCAGCAGTCCCGGACAGGACCTGGGGGAAGCTTTCTTT
TRBJ1-1	-	-	TRBV20-1	CSASKQQNTEAFF	TGCAGTGCTAGTAAACAGCAGAACACTGAAGCTTTCTTT
TRBJ1-1	TRBD1	many	TRBV6-2/TRBV6-3	CASSVAGGKAEAFF	TGTGCCAGCAGTGTCGCAGGGGGCAAAGCTGAAGCTTTCTTT
TRBJ2-7	TRBD2	many	TRBV7-2	CASSHDVLAGLTYEQYF	TGTGCCAGCAGCCACGACGTTCTAGCGGGCCTGACCTACGAGCAGTACTTC
TRBJ2-5	-	many	TRBV29-1	CSACLLGQETQYF	TGCAGCGCCTGTCTTTTGGGCCAAGAGACCCAGTACTTC
TRBJ2-3	-	-	TRBV3-2	CASSLRALTTDTQYF	TGTGCCAGCAGCCTGCGGGCACTCACCACAGATACGCAGTATTTT
TRBJ2-1	-	many	TRBV11-2	CASSLVRNDEQFF	TGTGCCAGCAGCTTAGTCCGTAATGATGAGCAGTTCTTC
TRBJ2-1	-	many	TRBV6-5	CASSFYRGTASNEQFF	TGTGCCAGCAGTTTCTACCGAGGGACTGCAAGTAATGAGCAGTTCTTC
TRBJ2-1	TRBD1	few	TRBV12-3/TRBV12-4	CASSFAGGSYNEQFF	TGTGCCAGCAGTTTTGCAGGGGGCTCCTACAATGAGCAGTTCTTC
TRBJ1-1	-	many	TRBV6-5	CASSYSNGLLNTEAFF	TGTGCCAGCAGTTACTCGAATGGGCTCCTGAACACTGAAGCTTTCTTT
TRBJ2-1	TRBD2	many	TRBV12-3/TRBV12-4	CASSPWGGSDEQFF	TGTGCCAGCAGCCCTTGGGGCGGGAGCGATGAGCAGTTCTTC
TRBJ2-2	TRBD1	many	TRBV7-3	CASSPAGTGGFGTGELFF	TGTGCCAGCAGCCCCGCCGGGACAGGGGGGTTTGGCACCGGGGAGCTGTTTTTT
TRBJ1-4	TRBD1	few	TRBV4-1	CASSRTGGASEKLFF	TGCGCCAGCAGCCGAACAGGGGGCGCGAGCGAAAAACTGTTTTTT
TRBJ2-1	-	few	TRBV18	CASSMTEDNEQFF	TGTGCCAGCTCAATGACAGAAGACAATGAGCAGTTCTTC
TRBJ2-1	-	many	TRBV20-1	CSALDSSYNEQFF	TGCAGTGCTTTAGACTCCTCCTACAATGAGCAGTTCTTC
TRBJ2-5	TRBD1	many	TRBV27	CASSYEGAGETQYF	TGTGCCAGCAGTTATGAGGGGGCTGGGGAGACCCAGTACTTC
TRBJ2-3	-	many	TRBV7-2	CASSFSRGADTQYF	TGTGCCAGCAGCTTCTCAAGGGGGGCCGATACGCAGTATTTT